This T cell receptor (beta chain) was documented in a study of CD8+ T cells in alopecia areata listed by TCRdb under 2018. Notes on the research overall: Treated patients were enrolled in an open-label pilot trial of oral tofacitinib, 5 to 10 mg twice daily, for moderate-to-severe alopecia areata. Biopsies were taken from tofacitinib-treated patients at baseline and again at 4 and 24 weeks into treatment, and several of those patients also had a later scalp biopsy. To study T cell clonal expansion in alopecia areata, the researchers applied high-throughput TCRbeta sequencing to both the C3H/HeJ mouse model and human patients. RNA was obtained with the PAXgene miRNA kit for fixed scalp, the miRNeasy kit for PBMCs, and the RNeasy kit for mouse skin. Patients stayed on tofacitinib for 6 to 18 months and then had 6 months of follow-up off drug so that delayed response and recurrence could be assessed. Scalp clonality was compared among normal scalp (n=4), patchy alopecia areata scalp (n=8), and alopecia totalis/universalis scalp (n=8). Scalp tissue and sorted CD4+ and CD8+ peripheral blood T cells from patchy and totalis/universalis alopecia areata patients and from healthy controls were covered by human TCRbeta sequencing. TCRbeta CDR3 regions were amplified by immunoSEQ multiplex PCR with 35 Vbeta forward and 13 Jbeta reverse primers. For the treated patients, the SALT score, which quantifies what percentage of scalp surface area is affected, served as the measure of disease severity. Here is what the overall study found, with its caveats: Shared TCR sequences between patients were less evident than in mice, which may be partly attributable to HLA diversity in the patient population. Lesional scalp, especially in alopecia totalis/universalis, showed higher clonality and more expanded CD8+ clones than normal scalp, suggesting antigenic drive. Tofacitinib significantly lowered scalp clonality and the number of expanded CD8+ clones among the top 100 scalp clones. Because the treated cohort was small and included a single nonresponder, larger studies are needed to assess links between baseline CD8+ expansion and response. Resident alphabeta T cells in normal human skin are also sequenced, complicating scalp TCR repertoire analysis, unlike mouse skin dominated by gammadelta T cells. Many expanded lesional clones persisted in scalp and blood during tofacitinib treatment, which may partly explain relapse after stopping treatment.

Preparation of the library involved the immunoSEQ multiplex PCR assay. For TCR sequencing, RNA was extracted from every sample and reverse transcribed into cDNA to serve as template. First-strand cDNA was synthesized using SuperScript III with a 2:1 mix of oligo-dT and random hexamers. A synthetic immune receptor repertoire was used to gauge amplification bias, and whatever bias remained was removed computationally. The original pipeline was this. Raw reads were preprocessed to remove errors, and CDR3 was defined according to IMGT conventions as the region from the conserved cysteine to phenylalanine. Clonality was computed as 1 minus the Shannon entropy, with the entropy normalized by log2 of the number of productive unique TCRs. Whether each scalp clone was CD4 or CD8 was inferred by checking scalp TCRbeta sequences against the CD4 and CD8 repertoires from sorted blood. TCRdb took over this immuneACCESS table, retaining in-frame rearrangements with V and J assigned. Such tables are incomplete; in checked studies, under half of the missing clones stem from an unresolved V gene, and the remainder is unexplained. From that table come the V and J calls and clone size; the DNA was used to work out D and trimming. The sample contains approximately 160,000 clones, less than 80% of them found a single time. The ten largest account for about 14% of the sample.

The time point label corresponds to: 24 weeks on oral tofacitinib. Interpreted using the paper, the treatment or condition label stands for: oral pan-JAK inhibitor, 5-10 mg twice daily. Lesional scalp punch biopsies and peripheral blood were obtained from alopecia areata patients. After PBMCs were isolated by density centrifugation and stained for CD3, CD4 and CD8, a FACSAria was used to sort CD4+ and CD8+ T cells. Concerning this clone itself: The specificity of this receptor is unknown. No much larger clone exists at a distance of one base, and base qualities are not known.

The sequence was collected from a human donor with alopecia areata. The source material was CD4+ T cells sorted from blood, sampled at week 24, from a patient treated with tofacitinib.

The CDR3 region reads CASRKGGVGGNEQFF. The DNA reads TGTGCCAGCCGAAAAGGCGGGGTCGGGGGCAATGAGCAGTTCTTC. The sequence is built from TRBV11-3 and TRBJ2-1, and TRBD2 may be the D gene, going by 6 matching bases. The germline V gene gives CDR1 as SGHNT and CDR2 as YENEEA. The CDR3 goes from the cysteine to the phenylalanine over 15 residues. The read is trimmed to its CDR3 DNA, 45 bases read in frame from base 1. The V and J ends are trimmed by 8 bases and 6 bases, leaving 20 bases between them.